This T cell receptor (beta chain) was sequenced in a study of shared clonotypes between healthy human individuals. The CDR3 is made up of 16 amino acids. Germline CDR1 SEHNR, CDR2 FQNEAQ (reference sequence). V lost 5 bases and J lost 0, with 17 bases in between. This clone has only one observation. TCRdb's table, derived via immunoSEQ multiplex PCR, lists solely in-frame clones and lacks some. Of 2 million to 2.5 million clones listed, 85% to 95% were seen once; the top ten hold 0.37%. The V gene is TRBV7-9, the J gene TRBJ2-7, with D unresolved. This clonotype originated in a man between 18 and 35 years old in good health. Some clones in this sample may be carry-over from other donors' samples. The sample was naive CD4+ T cells from PBMCs. The subset was: CD45RA+ positively selected. CDR3 nucleotides: TGTGCCAGCAGCCGACCCGGACCCCCGGCCTCCTACGAGCAGTACTTC. This codes for CASSRPGPPASYEQYF.